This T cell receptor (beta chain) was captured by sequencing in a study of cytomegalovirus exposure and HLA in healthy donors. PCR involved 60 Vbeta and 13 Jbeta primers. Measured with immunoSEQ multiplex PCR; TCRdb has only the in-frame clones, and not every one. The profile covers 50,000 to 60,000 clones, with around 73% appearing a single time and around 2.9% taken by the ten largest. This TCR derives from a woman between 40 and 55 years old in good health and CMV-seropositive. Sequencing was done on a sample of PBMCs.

The CDR3 loop is CAWGGTGGNQPQHF. In DNA form, the CDR3 reads TGTGCCTGGGGAGGGACAGGGGGCAATCAGCCCCAGCATTTT. J is TRBJ1-5 and V is TRBV30; 10 nucleotides align to TRBD1. The CDR3 is 14 residues long. The V gene end was trimmed by 5 bases and the J gene end by 2 bases; junction bases not matched to a gene: 3. The germline V gene has CDR1 GTSNPN and CDR2 SVGIG (reference sequence).